This TCR beta chain was sequenced for a study of tumor-infiltrating lymphocytes in primary liver carcinoma. Study-wide results and caveats: Unsorted bulk sampling ruled out any CD4+ versus CD8+ repertoire comparison. Tumors had a significantly higher top-250-clone fraction than blood (p = 0.039).

With regard to this clonotype: The antigen is undetermined. A junction boundary mismatches the germline segment, possibly from a read error.

The CDR3 is made up of 16 amino acids. Germline-derived CDR1 and CDR2 are MNHNY and SVGAGI (reference sequence). They got blood RNA out of unsorted whole blood and also pulled out germline DNA. From 450 to 550 ng total RNA, TCR beta cDNA was generated with a primer in the constant region. Employing slightly modified ARM-PCR, three nested multiplex PCR rounds were run, and these gave rise to the TCR beta libraries. TRBV1-TRBV30 forward primers paired with a C-beta reverse primer were used in the first two PCR rounds, which ran approximately 10 cycles each. TCRdb ran MiXCR on the multiplex PCR reads and lists one entry per CDR3 protein. The sample consists of over 250,000 distinct CDR3 sequences, nearly 60% of them appearing once.

The sequence came from a woman in her thirties with primary liver carcinoma and hepatitis B virus infection. The chain links TRBV6-6 to TRBJ2-4, with TRBD2 matching 12 bases. The sequencing input was peripheral blood. The CDR3 protein is CACSYGLAGGPGIQYF. In nucleotides, the CDR3 is TGTGCCTGCAGCTACGGCCTAGCGGGAGGGCCGGGCATTCAGTACTTC.